Described below is a single TCR beta chain sequence and its context. Its antigen is not identified. This specimen belongs to a study of cytomegalovirus exposure and HLA in healthy donors. Study-wide findings and caveats: Overall, approximately 150 TCR beta chains were annotated as cytomegalovirus-associated. The TCR clusters that emerged in the first cohort tended, a later analysis found, to co-occur in the 95 to 150 validation repertoires.

Germline V gene lookup returns CDR1 SGHRS and CDR2 YFSETQ. The CDR3 sequence is 19 residues long. V lost 3 bases to trimming and J lost 3 bases; unmatched junction nucleotides: 13. The repertoire was sequenced with immunoSEQ multiplex PCR; TCRdb's copy has only in-frame clones and lacks some. The sample has roughly 310,000 clones, roughly 88% seen once; the top ten hold more than 0.95%. The TCR originated in a man aged 25-45 years in good health and CMV-seronegative. V gene TRBV5-1 combines with J gene TRBJ1-6; 9 nucleotides align to TRBD1. The specimen was PBMCs. The CDR3 DNA reads TGCGCCAGCAGCTATAAATGGACAGGGGATCCCCTCTATAATTCACCCCTCCACTTT. This translates into CASSYKWTGDPLYNSPLHF.